This T cell receptor beta chain originates from a study of cytomegalovirus exposure and HLA in healthy donors. Overall study results and limits: The classifier reportedly diagnosed cytomegalovirus status with high sensitivity and specificity. A few chains linked to CMV were shown in vitro to be specific for CMV antigens.

Remarks on this clone: The antigen remains unidentified.

CDR3 length: 15 residues. V lost 1 base to trimming and J lost 4 bases, with 14 bases between them. Looked up from germline, CDR1 is SGHRS and CDR2 is YFSETQ. The PCR employed 60 Vbeta primers together with 13 Jbeta primers. Profiling relied on immunoSEQ multiplex PCR, and the TCRdb table lists in-frame clones only, not all of them. The table includes some 130,000 clones, around four fifths detected once. Material: PBMCs. This sequence joins TRBV5-1 and TRBJ1-2; D is perhaps TRBD1 (6 bases). This sequence was found in a female donor in good health and CMV-seronegative. CDR3 amino acids: CASSLTQGRAYGYTF. CDR3 nucleotides: TGCGCCAGCAGCTTGACTCAGGGGAGGGCCTATGGCTACACCTTC.